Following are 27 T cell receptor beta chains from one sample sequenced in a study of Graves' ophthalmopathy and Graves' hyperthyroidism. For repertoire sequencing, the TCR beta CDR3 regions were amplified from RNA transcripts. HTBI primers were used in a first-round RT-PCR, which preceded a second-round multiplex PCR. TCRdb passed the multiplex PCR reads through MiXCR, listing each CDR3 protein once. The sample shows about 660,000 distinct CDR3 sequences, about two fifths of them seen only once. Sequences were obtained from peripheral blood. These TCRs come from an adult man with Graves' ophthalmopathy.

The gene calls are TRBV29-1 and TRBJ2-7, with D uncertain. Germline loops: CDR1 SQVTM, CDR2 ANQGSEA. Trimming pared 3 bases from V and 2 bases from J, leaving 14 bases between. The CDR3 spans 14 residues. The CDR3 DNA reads TGCAGCGTTGAGGCAGGAGAAGAGACCTACGAGCAGTACTTC. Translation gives CSVEAGEETYEQYF.

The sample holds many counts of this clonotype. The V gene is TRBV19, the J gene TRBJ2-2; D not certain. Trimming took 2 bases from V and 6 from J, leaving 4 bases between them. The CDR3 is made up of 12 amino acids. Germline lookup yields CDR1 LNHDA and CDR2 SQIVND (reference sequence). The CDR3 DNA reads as TGTGCCAGTAGTATATCACCCGGGGAGCTGTTTTTT. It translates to CASSISPGELFF.

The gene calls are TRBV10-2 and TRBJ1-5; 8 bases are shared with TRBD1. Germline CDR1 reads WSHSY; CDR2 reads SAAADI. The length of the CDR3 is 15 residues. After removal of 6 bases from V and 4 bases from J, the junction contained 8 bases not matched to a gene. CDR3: CASSLDRGVNQPQHF. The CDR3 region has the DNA TGCGCCAGCAGCTTAGACAGGGGAGTGAATCAGCCCCAGCATTTT.

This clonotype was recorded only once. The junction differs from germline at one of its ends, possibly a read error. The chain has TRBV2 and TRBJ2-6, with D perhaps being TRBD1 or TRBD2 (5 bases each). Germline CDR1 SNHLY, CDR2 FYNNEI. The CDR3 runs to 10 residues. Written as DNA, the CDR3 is TGTGCCAGCAGTGAAGAAGGGACGGATTTC. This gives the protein CASSEEGTDF.

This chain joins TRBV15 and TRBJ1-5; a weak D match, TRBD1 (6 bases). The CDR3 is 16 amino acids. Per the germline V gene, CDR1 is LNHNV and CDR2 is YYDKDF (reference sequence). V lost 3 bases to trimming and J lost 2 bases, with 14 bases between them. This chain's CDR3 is CATSSLGGGGNQPQHF. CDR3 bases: TGTGCCACCAGCAGTTTAGGGGGAGGTGGCAATCAGCCCCAGCATTTT.

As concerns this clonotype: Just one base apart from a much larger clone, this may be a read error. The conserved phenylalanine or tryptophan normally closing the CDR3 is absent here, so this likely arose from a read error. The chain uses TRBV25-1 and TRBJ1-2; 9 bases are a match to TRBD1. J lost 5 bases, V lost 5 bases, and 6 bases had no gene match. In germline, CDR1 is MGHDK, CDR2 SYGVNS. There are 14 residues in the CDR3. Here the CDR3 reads CASSLSGQGYGYTL. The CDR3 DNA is TGTGCCAGCAGTTTATCGGGACAGGGATATGGCTACACCCTC.

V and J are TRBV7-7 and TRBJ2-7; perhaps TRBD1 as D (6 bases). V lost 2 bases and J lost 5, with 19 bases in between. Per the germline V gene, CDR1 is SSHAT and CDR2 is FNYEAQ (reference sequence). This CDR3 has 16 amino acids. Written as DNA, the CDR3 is TGTGCCAGCAGCTTACCACAGGGTACTGGGGCCAACGAGCAGTACTTC. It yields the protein CASSLPQGTGANEQYF. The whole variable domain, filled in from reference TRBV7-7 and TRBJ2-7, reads GAGVSQSPRYKVTKRGQDVTLRCDPISSHATLYWYQQALGQGPEFLTYFNYEAQPDKSGLPSDRFSAERPEGSISTLTIQRTEQRDSAMYRCASSLPQGTGANEQYFGPGTRLTVT.

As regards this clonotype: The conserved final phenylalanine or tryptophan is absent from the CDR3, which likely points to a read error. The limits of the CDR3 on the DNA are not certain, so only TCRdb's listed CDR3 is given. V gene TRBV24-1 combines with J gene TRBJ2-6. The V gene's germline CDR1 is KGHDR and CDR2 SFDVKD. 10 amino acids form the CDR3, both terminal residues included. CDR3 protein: CATSGADLNT.

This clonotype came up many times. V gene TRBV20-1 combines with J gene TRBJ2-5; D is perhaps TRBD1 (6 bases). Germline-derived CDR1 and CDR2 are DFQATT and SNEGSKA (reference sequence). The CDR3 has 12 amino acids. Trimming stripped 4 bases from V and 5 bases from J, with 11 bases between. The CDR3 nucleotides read TGCAGTGCTACCCCCCAGGGGGAGACCCAGTACTTC. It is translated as CSATPQGETQYF.

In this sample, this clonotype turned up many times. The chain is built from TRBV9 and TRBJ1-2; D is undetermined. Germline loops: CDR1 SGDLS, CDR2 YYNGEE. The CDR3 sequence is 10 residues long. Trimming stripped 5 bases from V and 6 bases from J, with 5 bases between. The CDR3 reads CASRGNGYTF. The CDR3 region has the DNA TGTGCCAGCAGGGGGAATGGCTACACCTTC. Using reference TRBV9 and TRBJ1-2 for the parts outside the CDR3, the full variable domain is DSGVTQTPKHLITATGQRVTLRCSPRSGDLSVYWYQQSLDQGLQFLIQYYNGEERAKGNILERFSAQQFPDLHSELNLSSLELGDSALYFCASRGNGYTFGSGTRLTVV.

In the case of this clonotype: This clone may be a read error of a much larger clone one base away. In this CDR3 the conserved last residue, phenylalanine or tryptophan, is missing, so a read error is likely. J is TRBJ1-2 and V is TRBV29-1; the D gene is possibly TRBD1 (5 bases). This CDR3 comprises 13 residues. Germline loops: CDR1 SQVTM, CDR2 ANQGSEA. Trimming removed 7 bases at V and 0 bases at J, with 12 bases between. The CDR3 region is CSARGGANYGYTL. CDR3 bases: TGCAGCGCACGCGGGGGAGCTAACTATGGCTACACCCTC.

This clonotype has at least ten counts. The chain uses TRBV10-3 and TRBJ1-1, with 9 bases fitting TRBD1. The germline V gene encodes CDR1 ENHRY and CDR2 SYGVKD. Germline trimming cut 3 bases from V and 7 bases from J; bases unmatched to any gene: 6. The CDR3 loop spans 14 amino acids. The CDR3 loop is CAISDGTGRDEAFF. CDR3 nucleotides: TGTGCCATCAGTGATGGGACAGGGAGGGATGAAGCTTTCTTT.

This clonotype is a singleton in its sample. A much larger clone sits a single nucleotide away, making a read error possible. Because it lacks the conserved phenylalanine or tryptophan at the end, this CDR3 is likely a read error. The CDR3 DNA reads TGTGCCAGCAGCTGGGGAACCGGGACAGGGAGCTACGAGCAGTACTGC. Its translation is CASSWGTGTGSYEQYC. The chain is built from TRBV6-5 and TRBJ2-7; 9 bases fit TRBD1. This CDR3 comprises 16 residues. V gave up 6 bases and J gave up 3 bases; unmatched junction bases: 12. The germline gives CDR1 MNHEY, CDR2 SVGAGI.

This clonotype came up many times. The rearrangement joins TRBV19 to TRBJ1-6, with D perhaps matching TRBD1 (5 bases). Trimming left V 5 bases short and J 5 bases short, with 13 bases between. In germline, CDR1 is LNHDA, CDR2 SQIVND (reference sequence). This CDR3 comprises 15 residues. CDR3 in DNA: TGTGCCAGTAGTGGCCGGGACGGAAATAATTCACCCCTCCACTTT. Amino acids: CASSGRDGNNSPLHF.

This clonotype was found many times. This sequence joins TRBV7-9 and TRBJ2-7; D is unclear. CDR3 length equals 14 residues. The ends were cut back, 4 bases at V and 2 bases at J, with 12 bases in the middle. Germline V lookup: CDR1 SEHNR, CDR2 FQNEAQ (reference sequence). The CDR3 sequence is CASSSSSAAYEQYF. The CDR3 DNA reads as TGTGCCAGCAGCTCCTCGTCGGCGGCCTACGAGCAGTACTTC. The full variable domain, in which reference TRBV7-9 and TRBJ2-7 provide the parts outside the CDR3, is DTGVSQNPRHKITKRGQNVTFRCDPISEHNRLYWYRQTLGQGPEFLTYFQNEAQLEKSRLLSDRFSAERPKGSFSTLEIQRTEQGDSAMYLCASSSSSAAYEQYFGPGTRLTVT.

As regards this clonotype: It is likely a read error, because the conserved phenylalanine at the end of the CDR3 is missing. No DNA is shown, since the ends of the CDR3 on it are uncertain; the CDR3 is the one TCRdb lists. This chain's CDR3 is CASSSITV. This chain connects TRBV5-5 to TRBJ2-5. The germline V gene encodes CDR1 SGHKS and CDR2 YYEKEE (reference sequence). The CDR3 numbers 8 amino acids, ends counted.

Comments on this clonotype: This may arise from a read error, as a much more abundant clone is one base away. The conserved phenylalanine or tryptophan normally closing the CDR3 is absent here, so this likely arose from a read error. In DNA form, the CDR3 reads TGTGCCAGCAGCCCTCTCCTAGCGGGAGGGCTGGCGACCCAGTACCTC. This translates into CASSPLLAGGLATQYL. V and J are TRBV2 and TRBJ2-5; 12 bases fit TRBD2. Germline CDR1 reads SNHLY; CDR2 reads FYNNEI. V dropped 6 bases and J dropped 7; count of bases not matched to a gene: 12. CDR3 length: 16 amino acids.

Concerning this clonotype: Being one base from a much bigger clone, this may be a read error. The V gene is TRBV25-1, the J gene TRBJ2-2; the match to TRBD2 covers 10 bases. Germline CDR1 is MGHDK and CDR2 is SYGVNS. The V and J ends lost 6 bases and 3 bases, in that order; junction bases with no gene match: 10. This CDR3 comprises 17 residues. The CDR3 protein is CASSKLLAGTDTGELFF. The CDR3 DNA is TGTGCCAGCAGCAAACTACTAGCGGGAACGGACACCGGGGAGCTGTTTTTT.

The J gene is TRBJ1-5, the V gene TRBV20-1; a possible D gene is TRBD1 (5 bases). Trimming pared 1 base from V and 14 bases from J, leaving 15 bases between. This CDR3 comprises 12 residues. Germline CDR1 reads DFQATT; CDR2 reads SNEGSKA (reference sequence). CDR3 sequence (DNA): TGCAGTGCTAGAGGGGCAGGGACTCCCGAGCATTTT. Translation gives CSARGAGTPEHF.

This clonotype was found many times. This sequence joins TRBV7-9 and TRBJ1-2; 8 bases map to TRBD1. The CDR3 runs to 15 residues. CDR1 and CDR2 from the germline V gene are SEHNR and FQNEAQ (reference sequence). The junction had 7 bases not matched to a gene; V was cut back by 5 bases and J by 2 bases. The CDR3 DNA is TGTGCCAGCAGCGCTGACAGGGGCCACAACTATGGCTACACCTTC. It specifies CASSADRGHNYGYTF.

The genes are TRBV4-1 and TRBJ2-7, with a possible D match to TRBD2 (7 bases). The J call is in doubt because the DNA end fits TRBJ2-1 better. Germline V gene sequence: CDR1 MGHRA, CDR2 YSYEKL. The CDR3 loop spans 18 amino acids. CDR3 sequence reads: CASSQDVGVRGGYNEQFF. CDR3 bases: TGCGCCAGCAGCCAAGATGTAGGGGTGAGGGGGGGCTACAATGAGCAGTTCTTC.

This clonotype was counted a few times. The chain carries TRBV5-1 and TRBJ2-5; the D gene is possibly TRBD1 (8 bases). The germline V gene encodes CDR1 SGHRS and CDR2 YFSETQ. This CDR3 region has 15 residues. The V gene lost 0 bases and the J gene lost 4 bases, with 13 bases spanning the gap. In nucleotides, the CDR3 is TGCGCCAGCAGCTTGGGGACAGGGAGGGCAGAGACCCAGTACTTC. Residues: CASSLGTGRAETQYF.

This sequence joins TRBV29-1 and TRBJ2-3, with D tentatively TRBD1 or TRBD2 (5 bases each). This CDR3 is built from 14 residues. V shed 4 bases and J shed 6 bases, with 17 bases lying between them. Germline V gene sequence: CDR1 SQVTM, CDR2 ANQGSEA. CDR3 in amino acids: CSVGHGTAVDTQYF. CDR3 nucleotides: TGCAGCGTTGGTCATGGGACGGCAGTTGATACGCAGTATTTT.

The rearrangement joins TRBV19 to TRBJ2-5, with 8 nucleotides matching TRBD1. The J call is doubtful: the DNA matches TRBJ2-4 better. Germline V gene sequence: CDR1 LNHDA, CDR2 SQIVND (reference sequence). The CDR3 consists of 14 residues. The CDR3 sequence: CASSFGQGKNIQYF. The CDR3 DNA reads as TGTGCCAGTAGCTTCGGACAGGGCAAAAACATTCAGTACTTC.

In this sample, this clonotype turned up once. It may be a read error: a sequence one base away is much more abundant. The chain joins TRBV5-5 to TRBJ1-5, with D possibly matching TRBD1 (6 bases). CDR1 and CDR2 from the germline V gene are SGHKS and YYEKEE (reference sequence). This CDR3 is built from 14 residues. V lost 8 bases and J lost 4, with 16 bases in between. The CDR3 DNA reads TGTGCCAGAAGCGGGGGGACACCAAATCAGCCCCAGCATTTT. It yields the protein CARSGGTPNQPQHF.

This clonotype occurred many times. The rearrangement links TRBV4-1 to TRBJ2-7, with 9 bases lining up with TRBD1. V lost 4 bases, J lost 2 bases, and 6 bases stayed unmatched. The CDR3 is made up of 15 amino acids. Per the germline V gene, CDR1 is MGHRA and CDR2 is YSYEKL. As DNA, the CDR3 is TGCGCCAGCAGCCCCGGACAGGGGCGAACCTACGAGCAGTACTTC. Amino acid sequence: CASSPGQGRTYEQYF.

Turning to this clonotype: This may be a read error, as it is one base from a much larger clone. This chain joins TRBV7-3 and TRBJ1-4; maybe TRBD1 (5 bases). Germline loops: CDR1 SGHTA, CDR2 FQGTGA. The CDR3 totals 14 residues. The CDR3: CASSSRGVNGKLFF. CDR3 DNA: TGTGCCAGCAGCTCCCGGGGGGTTAATGGAAAACTGTTTTTT.